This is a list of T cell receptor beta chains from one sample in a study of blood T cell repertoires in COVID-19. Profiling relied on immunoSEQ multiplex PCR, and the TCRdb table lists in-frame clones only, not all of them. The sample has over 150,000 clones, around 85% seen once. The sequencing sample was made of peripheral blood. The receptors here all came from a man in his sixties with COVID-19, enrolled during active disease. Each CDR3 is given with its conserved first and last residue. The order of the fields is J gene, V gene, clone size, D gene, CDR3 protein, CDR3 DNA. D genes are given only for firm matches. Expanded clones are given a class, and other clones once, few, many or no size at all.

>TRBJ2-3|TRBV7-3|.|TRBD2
CASSHRLAGGPDTQYF
TGTGCCAGCAGCCATCGACTAGCGGGGGGTCCAGATACGCAGTATTTT
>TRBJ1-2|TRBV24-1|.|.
CATSYESRGRYGYTF
TGTGCCACCAGCTATGAGTCCAGGGGTCGGTATGGCTACACCTTC
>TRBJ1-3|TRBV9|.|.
CASSVDKEGSGNTIYF
TGTGCCAGCAGCGTAGACAAAGAGGGCTCTGGAAACACCATATATTTT
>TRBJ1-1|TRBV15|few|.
CATSESTVSNTEAFF
TGTGCCACCAGCGAATCCACGGTCTCGAACACTGAAGCTTTCTTT
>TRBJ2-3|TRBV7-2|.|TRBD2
CASSLVSSGFTDTQYF
TGTGCCAGCAGCTTAGTGTCTAGCGGGTTCACAGATACGCAGTATTTT
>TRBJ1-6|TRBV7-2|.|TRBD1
CASSPQGVTESPLHF
TGTGCCAGCAGCCCTCAGGGGGTAACTGAATCACCCCTCCACTTT
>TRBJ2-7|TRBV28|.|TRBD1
CASSTRTGSSYEQYF
TGTGCCAGCAGTACCCGGACAGGGAGCTCCTACGAGCAGTACTTC
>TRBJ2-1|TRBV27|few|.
CASSPPQLNEQFF
TGTGCCAGCAGTCCCCCCCAACTCAATGAGCAGTTCTTC
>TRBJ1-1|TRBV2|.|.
CASRRDGSFEAFF
TGTGCCAGCAGGCGGGACGGGTCATTTGAAGCTTTCTTT
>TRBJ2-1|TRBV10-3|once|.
CAISESTDNEQFF
TGTGCCATCAGTGAGTCGACAGACAATGAGCAGTTCTTC
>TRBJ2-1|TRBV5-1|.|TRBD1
CASSHTPGTGDNEQFF
TGCGCCAGCAGCCATACACCCGGGACAGGGGACAATGAGCAGTTCTTC
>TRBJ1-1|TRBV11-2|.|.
CASSLGQNTEAFF
TGTGCCAGCAGCCTGGGACAGAACACTGAAGCTTTCTTT
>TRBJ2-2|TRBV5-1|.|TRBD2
CASSLTSGNTGELFF
TGCGCCAGCAGCTTGACTAGCGGAAACACCGGGGAGCTGTTTTTT
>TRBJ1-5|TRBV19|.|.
CASSIPVEVVGNQPQHF
TGTGCCAGTAGTATACCTGTGGAGGTGGTGGGCAATCAGCCCCAGCATTTT
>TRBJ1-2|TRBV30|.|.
CAWSVLRWAYTF
TGTGCCTGGAGTGTACTCCGATGGGCTTACACCTTC
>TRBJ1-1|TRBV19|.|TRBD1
CASSLTGVNTEAFF
TGTGCCAGTAGTTTGACAGGGGTGAACACTGAAGCTTTCTTT
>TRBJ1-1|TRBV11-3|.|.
CASSYNRNTEAFF
TGTGCCAGCAGCTACAACAGGAACACTGAAGCTTTCTTT
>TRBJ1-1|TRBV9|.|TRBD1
CASSVNSGGNKAFF
TGTGCCAGCAGCGTAAACTCAGGGGGCAACAAAGCTTTCTTT
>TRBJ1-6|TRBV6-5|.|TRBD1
CASSYGQGNSPLHF
TGTGCCAGCAGTTATGGACAGGGCAATTCACCCCTCCACTTT
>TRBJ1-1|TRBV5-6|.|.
CASSFWRGMNTEAFF
TGTGCCAGCAGCTTTTGGAGGGGAATGAACACTGAAGCTTTCTTT
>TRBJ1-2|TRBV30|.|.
CALKKRAALNYGYTF
TGTGCCCTCAAGAAGAGGGCGGCCCTAAACTATGGCTACACCTTC
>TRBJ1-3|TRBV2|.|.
CASREAAGNTIYF
TGTGCCAGCCGAGAGGCTGCTGGAAACACCATATATTTT
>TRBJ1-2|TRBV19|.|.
CASSIGGRDYTF
TGTGCCAGTAGTATAGGGGGCAGGGACTACACCTTC
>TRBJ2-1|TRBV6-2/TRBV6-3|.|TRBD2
CASSPRRAGGGSYEQFF
TGTGCCAGCAGCCCACGGAGAGCGGGAGGCGGGAGCTATGAGCAGTTCTTC
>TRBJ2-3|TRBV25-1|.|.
CASSPWPQGTDTQYF
TGTGCCAGCAGTCCCTGGCCCCAAGGCACAGATACGCAGTATTTT
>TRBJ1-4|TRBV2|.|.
CATRQTNEKLFF
TGTGCCACCCGACAGACTAATGAAAAACTGTTTTTT
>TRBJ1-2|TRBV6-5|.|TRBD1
CASSSLGQASYGYTF
TGTGCCAGCAGTTCCTTGGGACAGGCTAGCTATGGCTACACCTTC